The clone carrying this T cell receptor beta chain was seen a few times. This record belongs to a study of blood T cell repertoires in COVID-19. The overall study: Sources were T cells, B-cell-depleted T cells, or PBMCs; the material itself was cDNA or gDNA.

In the authors' workflow: Estimated nucleated cell counts came from reference gene primer amplification. The assay was immunoSEQ multiplex PCR, and TCRdb's table has in-frame clones only and misses some. The V and J calls and the clone size are those of that table, but D and trimming were determined from the DNA. The table shows about 89,000 clones, with 72% occurring only once. Germline V CDR1 and CDR2: MNHEY, SVGAGI. V was pared by 6 bases and J by 7 bases, with 9 bases of the junction left unmatched. This CDR3 is built from 15 residues. This receptor was taken from a woman aged 80 or older with acute or convalescent COVID-19. Source material: peripheral blood. V is TRBV6-5 and J is TRBJ1-4, with TRBD1 matching over 9 bases. The CDR3 reads CASSEGDRDVEKLFF. The CDR3 nucleotides read TGTGCCAGCAGCGAGGGGGACAGGGATGTTGAAAAACTGTTTTTT.